This TCR beta chain derives from a study of CD8 T cells in ankylosing spondylitis. General study results and limits: Made up of eight highly homologous variants, a TCR beta motif appeared characteristic of ankylosing spondylitis blood. Significant enrichment of disease-linked clones was reportedly seen in matched ankylosing spondylitis synovial fluid.

V was pared by 1 base and J by 6 bases, with 16 bases between. Germline CDR1 reads SGHTA; CDR2 reads FQGNSA. The length of the CDR3 is 16 residues. One entry per CDR3 protein results from TCRdb running MiXCR on the 5' RACE reads. The repertoire holds 700,000 to 1,000,000 distinct CDR3 sequences, with roughly 12% as singletons. Worth noting for this clonotype: Its antigen is unknown.

The V call is TRBV7-2, the J call TRBJ1-5; D is unclear. The specimen sequenced was blood, either unsorted or a sorted T cell fraction (not recorded which). The clonotype originates from a male donor with ankylosing spondylitis. The CDR3 DNA follows: TGTGCCAGCAGCTTAGAAGTTGGGGTGGCGAGTCAGCCCCAGCATTTT. It codes for CASSLEVGVASQPQHF.